The 14 T cell receptor beta chains below come from one sample, sequenced in a study of blood T cells in healthy people across ages. A J-beta primer mix and a sample-barcoded 5' primer were used in a second PCR of about 6 to 12 cycles. TCRdb re-called the 5' RACE reads with MiXCR, one entry per CDR3 protein. The table has about a million distinct CDR3 sequences, roughly 51% seen once. Source material: blood. These receptors all come from a woman in her sixties in good health.

The chain employs TRBV5-1 and TRBJ2-4; D is undetermined. Germline loops: CDR1 SGHRS, CDR2 YFSETQ. The CDR3 is 14 amino acids. Trimming pared 4 bases from V and 1 base from J, leaving 9 bases between. The CDR3 bases are TGCGCCAGCAGCACGGTTGGGGCCAAAAACATTCAGTACTTC. It yields the protein CASSTVGAKNIQYF. The full variable domain, its missing parts supplied by reference TRBV5-1 and TRBJ2-4, is KAGVTQTPRYLIKTRGQQVTLSCSPISGHRSVSWYQQTPGQGLQFLFEYFSETQRNKGNFPGRFSGRQFSNSRSEMNVSTLELGDSALYLCASSTVGAKNIQYFGAGTRLSVL.

The chain carries TRBV5-5 and TRBJ1-2; D gene unclear. Deletions cut 0 bases from V and 7 bases from J, with 13 bases between. Germline loops: CDR1 SGHKS, CDR2 YYEKEE (reference sequence). This CDR3 has 14 amino acids. CDR3 DNA: TGTGCCAGCAGCTTGGATAACCGGTCCGGTGGCTACACCTTC. This gives the protein CASSLDNRSGGYTF.

This clonotype was seen more than once but under ten times. This rearrangement joins TRBV20-1 to TRBJ2-7; 10 bases align to TRBD2. This CDR3 is 15 amino acids long. Trimming cost V 5 bases and J 0 bases; bases outside gene matches: 7. Germline assignment: CDR1 DFQATT and CDR2 SNEGSKA (reference sequence). CDR3 in amino acids: CSAPNPSGSSYEQYF. CDR3 sequence (DNA): TGCAGTGCTCCCAACCCTAGCGGGAGCTCCTACGAGCAGTACTTC.

A remark on this clonotype: The junction departs from germline at one end; a sequencing error may be responsible. This CDR3 reads CASGQGRTGGDYGYTF. The CDR3 coding sequence is TGCGCCAGCGGCCAAGGCCGGACAGGGGGCGATTATGGCTACACCTTC. This chain links TRBV4-1 with TRBJ1-2, with 11 bases identical to TRBD1. Germline V gene sequence: CDR1 MGHRA, CDR2 YSYEKL. The CDR3 contains 16 residues.

A few counts support this clonotype. J is TRBJ1-2 and V is TRBV25-1; 9 bases are shared with TRBD1. V lost 3 bases, J lost 5 bases, and 10 bases stayed unmatched. Per germline, CDR1 MGHDK and CDR2 SYGVNS. The CDR3 runs to 16 residues. The CDR3 is CASSDSGTGSFYGYTF. In nucleotides, the CDR3 is TGTGCCAGCAGTGATTCCGGGACAGGGTCCTTTTATGGCTACACCTTC.

This sequence joins TRBV7-9 and TRBJ2-1; D is unclear. Deletions cut 5 bases from V and 5 bases from J, with 13 bases between. Per the germline V gene, CDR1 is SEHNR and CDR2 is FQNEAQ (reference sequence). The CDR3 runs 14 residues. The CDR3 loop is CASSPTDGDNEQFF. The CDR3 DNA follows: TGTGCCAGCAGCCCAACCGACGGAGACAATGAGCAGTTCTTC. Filled out from reference TRBV7-9 and TRBJ2-1, the complete variable domain reads DTGVSQNPRHKITKRGQNVTFRCDPISEHNRLYWYRQTLGQGPEFLTYFQNEAQLEKSRLLSDRFSAERPKGSFSTLEIQRTEQGDSAMYLCASSPTDGDNEQFFGPGTRLTVL.

CDR3 in amino acids: CASSDTGGPTDTQYF. CDR3 nucleotides: TGTGCCAGCAGCGACACAGGGGGCCCCACAGATACGCAGTATTTT. V and J are TRBV9 and TRBJ2-3; 9 nucleotides match TRBD1. The CDR3 covers 15 residues. The germline gives CDR1 SGDLS, CDR2 YYNGEE. The junction had 4 bases not matched to a gene; V was cut back by 3 bases and J by 2 bases.

This sequence joins TRBV7-2 and TRBJ2-1; TRBD2 aligns across 11 bases. The CDR3 sequence is 15 residues long. Germline assignment: CDR1 SGHTA and CDR2 FQGNSA. V lost 6 bases, J lost 9 bases, and 10 bases stayed unmatched. The chain's CDR3 is CASSNSGRASVEQFF. CDR3 sequence (DNA): TGTGCCAGCAGTAATAGCGGGAGGGCCTCGGTTGAGCAGTTCTTC.

Turning to this clonotype: A clone one base away is much larger, so this may be a read error. The chain links TRBV29-1 to TRBJ2-7; D not certain. Germline CDR1 is SQVTM and CDR2 is ANQGSEA. This CDR3 is built from 12 residues. DNA of the CDR3: TGCAACGTTGAATTGGGATCGACGCCCCAGTACTTC. Translated: CNVELGSTPQYF.

The chain recombines TRBV30 with TRBJ2-7; no reliable D call. The CDR3 covers 14 residues. V lost 0 bases to trimming and J lost 4 bases, with 13 bases between them. Germline V gene data show CDR1 as GTSNPN and CDR2 as SVGIG (reference sequence). DNA for the CDR3: TGTGCCTGGAGTGTAAGTTCAGGTCCATACGAGCAGTACTTC. As protein: CAWSVSSGPYEQYF.

This chain links TRBV12-3 or TRBV12-4 with TRBJ2-3; D gene uncertain. The V and J ends lost 6 bases and 7 bases respectively, with 11 bases between them. The length of the CDR3 is 12 residues. CDR3 region: CASSPTPNTQYF. CDR3 sequence (DNA): TGTGCCAGCAGCCCTACCCCAAATACGCAGTATTTT.

This clonotype turned up a few times. The chain recombines TRBV4-2 with TRBJ2-2; D is unclear. Germline V gene data show CDR1 as LGHNA and CDR2 as YNFKEQ. CDR3 size: 15 residues. Trimming took off 2 bases at V and 6 bases at J, with 13 bases between the two ends. The CDR3 DNA reads as TGTGCCAGCAGCCAATTTGGGCAATGGGCCGGGGAGCTGTTTTTT. Translation: CASSQFGQWAGELFF.

Regarding this clonotype: Compared with germline, one end of the junction differs, possibly owing to a read error. The CDR3 loop reads CSVKELTSGGYYEQYF. The DNA for the CDR3 is TGCAGCGTTAAAGAACTAACTAGCGGGGGTTACTACGAGCAGTACTTC. This sequence joins TRBV29-1 and TRBJ2-7; 11 nucleotides match TRBD2. The germline V gene encodes CDR1 SQVTM and CDR2 ANQGSEA. CDR3 length: 16 amino acids.

This clonotype was recorded only once. V gene TRBV29-1 combines with J gene TRBJ2-1; 7 nucleotides agree with TRBD2. This CDR3 has 14 amino acids. After removal of 8 bases from V and 8 bases from J, the junction contained 15 bases not matched to a gene. The germline V gene has CDR1 SQVTM and CDR2 ANQGSEA. The CDR3 protein is CSTAAASGHDEQFF. The DNA of the CDR3 is TGCAGCACTGCGGCAGCTAGCGGACACGATGAGCAGTTCTTC.